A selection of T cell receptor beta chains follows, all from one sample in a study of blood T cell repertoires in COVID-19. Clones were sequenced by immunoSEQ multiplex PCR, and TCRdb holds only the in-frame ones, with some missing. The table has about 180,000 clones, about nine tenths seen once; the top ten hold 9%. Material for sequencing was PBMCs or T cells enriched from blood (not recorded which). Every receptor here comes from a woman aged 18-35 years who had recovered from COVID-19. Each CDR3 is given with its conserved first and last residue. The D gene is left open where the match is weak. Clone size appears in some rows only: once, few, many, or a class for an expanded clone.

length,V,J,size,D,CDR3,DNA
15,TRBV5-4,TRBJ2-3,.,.,CASSFAGGFTDTQYF,TGTGCCAGCAGCTTTGCTGGGGGGTTCACAGATACGCAGTATTTT
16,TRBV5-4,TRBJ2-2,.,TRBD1,CASSLGQGWNTGELFF,TGTGCCAGCAGCTTAGGACAGGGTTGGAACACCGGGGAGCTGTTTTTT
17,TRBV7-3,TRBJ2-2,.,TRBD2,CASSPRSGREITGELFF,TGTGCCAGCAGCCCAAGGAGCGGGCGGGAGATCACCGGGGAGCTGTTTTTT
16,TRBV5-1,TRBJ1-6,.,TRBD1,CASSLGDSHANSPLHF,TGCGCCAGCAGCTTGGGGGACAGCCACGCGAATTCACCCCTCCACTTT
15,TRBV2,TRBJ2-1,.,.,CASSEDRESYNEQFF,TGTGCCAGCAGTGAAGACAGGGAATCCTACAATGAGCAGTTCTTC
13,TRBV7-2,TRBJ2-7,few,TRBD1,CASSRDRSWEQYF,TGTGCCAGCAGCCGGGACAGGTCTTGGGAGCAGTACTTC
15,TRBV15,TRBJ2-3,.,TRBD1,CATSPRTGGADTQYF,TGTGCCACCAGCCCCCGGACAGGGGGAGCAGATACGCAGTATTTT
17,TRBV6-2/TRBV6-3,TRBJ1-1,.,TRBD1,CASSYSRTGGKNTEAFF,TGTGCCAGCAGTTACTCACGGACAGGGGGAAAGAACACTGAAGCTTTCTTT
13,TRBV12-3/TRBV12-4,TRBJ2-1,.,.,CASSLARYNEQFF,TGTGCCAGCAGTTTAGCCAGATACAATGAGCAGTTCTTC
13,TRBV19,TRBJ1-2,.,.,CASGSRGWDGYTF,TGTGCCAGTGGGTCAAGGGGCTGGGATGGCTACACCTTC
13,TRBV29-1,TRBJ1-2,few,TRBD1,CSGWTGENYGYTF,TGCAGCGGCTGGACAGGGGAAAACTATGGCTACACCTTC
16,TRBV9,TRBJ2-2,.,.,CASSPQTDSAYGELFF,TGTGCCAGCAGCCCCCAAACCGACAGCGCATACGGGGAGCTGTTTTTT
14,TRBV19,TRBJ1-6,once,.,CASSQQGTNSPLHF,TGTGCCAGTAGTCAACAGGGAACTAATTCACCCCTCCACTTT
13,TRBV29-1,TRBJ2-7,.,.,CSVGRALSYEQYF,TGCAGCGTTGGCAGGGCCCTCTCCTACGAGCAGTACTTC
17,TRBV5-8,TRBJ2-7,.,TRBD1,CASSLDRGQPSSYEQYF,TGTGCCAGCAGCTTAGACAGGGGACAGCCGAGCTCCTACGAGCAGTACTTC
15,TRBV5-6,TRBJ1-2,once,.,CASSGTGTHSYGYTF,TGTGCCAGCAGCGGAACCGGGACACACTCATATGGCTACACCTTC
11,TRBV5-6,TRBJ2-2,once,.,CASTYSGELFF,TGTGCCAGCACATATAGTGGGGAGCTGTTTTTT
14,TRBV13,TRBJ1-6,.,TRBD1,CASSQQGSDSPLHF,TGTGCCAGCAGCCAACAGGGGTCAGATTCACCCCTCCACTTT
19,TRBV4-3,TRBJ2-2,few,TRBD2,CASSQDFLGLAGEPGELFF,TGCGCCAGCAGCCAAGATTTCCTGGGACTAGCGGGGGAACCCGGGGAGCTGTTTTTT
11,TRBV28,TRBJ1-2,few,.,CASSSPGSYTF,TGTGCCAGCAGTTCCCCGGGGAGCTACACCTTC
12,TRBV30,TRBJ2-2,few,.,CAWNSPGGELFF,TGTGCCTGGAACTCTCCGGGGGGGGAGCTGTTTTTT
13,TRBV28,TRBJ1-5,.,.,CASRQNRDQPQHF,TGTGCCAGCAGACAGAACAGGGATCAGCCCCAGCATTTT
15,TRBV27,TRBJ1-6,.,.,CASSLTDKVNSPLHF,TGTGCCAGCAGTTTGACGGACAAGGTTAATTCACCCCTCCACTTT
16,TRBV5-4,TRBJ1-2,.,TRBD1,CASSLLSGQGGYGYTF,TGTGCCAGCAGCTTGTTATCGGGTCAGGGGGGCTATGGCTACACCTTC
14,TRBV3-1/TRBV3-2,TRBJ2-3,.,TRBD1,CASSQGQGRNTQYF,TGTGCCAGCAGCCAGGGACAGGGGCGAAATACGCAGTATTTT
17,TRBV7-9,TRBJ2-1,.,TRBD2,CASSPRPGSGTYNEQFF,TGTGCCAGCAGCCCTCGCCCGGGTAGCGGGACGTACAATGAGCAGTTCTTC
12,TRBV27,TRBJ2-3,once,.,CASSPGTDTQYF,TGTGCCAGCAGTCCCGGGACAGATACGCAGTATTTT
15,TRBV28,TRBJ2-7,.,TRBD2,CASSPPSGGYDEQYF,TGTGCCAGCAGTCCACCTAGCGGGGGGTACGACGAGCAGTACTTC
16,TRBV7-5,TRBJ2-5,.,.,CARSPQEDGIGETQYF,TGTGCCAGAAGCCCACAAGAAGACGGGATCGGAGAGACCCAGTACTTC
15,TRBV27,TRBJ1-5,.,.,CASSLGGSSNQPQHF,TGTGCCAGCAGTTTAGGGGGGTCGAGCAATCAGCCCCAGCATTTT
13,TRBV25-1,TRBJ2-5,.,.,CASTKGGRETQYF,TGTGCCAGCACCAAGGGGGGGCGGGAGACCCAGTACTTC
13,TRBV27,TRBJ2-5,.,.,CASSLFGQETQYF,TGTGCCAGCAGTTTATTCGGGCAAGAGACCCAGTACTTC
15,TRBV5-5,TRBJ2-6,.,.,CASSFVSSGANVLTF,TGTGCCAGCAGCTTCGTCTCGTCTGGGGCCAACGTCCTGACTTTC
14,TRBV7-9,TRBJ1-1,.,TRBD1,CASSPRDRVDEAFF,TGTGCCAGCAGCCCCCGGGACAGGGTGGATGAAGCTTTCTTT
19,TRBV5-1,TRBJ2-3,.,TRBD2,CASSFLPGLAGVVTDTQYF,TGCGCCAGCAGCTTTTTACCGGGACTAGCGGGAGTTGTTACAGATACGCAGTATTTT
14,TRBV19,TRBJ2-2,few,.,CASSRGVNTGELFF,TGTGCCAGTAGTAGGGGGGTAAACACCGGGGAGCTGTTTTTT
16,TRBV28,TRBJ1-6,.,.,CASSSSPAAYNSPLHF,TGTGCCAGCAGTTCCTCCCCAGCGGCGTATAATTCACCCCTCCACTTT
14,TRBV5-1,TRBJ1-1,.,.,CASSSRGGDTEAFF,TGCGCCAGCAGCTCCAGGGGTGGTGACACTGAAGCTTTCTTT